These 22 T cell receptor beta chains share one sample of origin, sequenced in a study of blood T cells in healthy people across ages (dated by TCRdb to 2014 to 2015). The library came from 5' RACE. Sequencing instrument: Illumina HiSeq 2500. A second PCR of about 6 to 11 cycles was performed with a sample-barcoded 5' primer and a J-beta primer mix. TCRdb ran its own pipeline on the public reads, namely fastp trimming at Q25 and MiXCR clone calling, and kept in-frame beta chains. Duplicate CDR3 protein sequences are folded into a single record with the most common DNA and genes. This sample gives roughly 800,000 distinct CDR3 sequences in total; 53% of them show up just once. The ten largest clones represent approximately 40% of the sample. The sequenced material came from blood. The receptors originated from a man aged 80 or over in good health.

This clonotype has just a few counts. The chain carries TRBV20-1 and TRBJ2-7, with TRBD1 matching over 8 bases. V dropped 6 bases and J dropped 4; count of bases not matched to a gene: 11. The CDR3 covers 14 residues. Germline V gene data show CDR1 as DFQATT and CDR2 as SNEGSKA (reference sequence). The CDR3 DNA is TGCAGTGCAACACGTCGGACAGGGCGTTACGAGCAGTACTTC. Its protein product is CSATRRTGRYEQYF.

This clonotype was observed a few times. The V and J genes are TRBV5-1 and TRBJ2-7, with 10 bases aligning to TRBD1. Per the germline V gene, CDR1 is SGHRS and CDR2 is YFSETQ. The CDR3 length is 13 residues. V lost 5 bases, J lost 5 bases, and 4 bases stayed unmatched. CDR3 DNA: TGCGCCAGCAGGTGGACAGGGGGGCACGAGCAGTACTTC. It specifies CASRWTGGHEQYF.

This clonotype appeared a few times. This chain links TRBV10-1 with TRBJ2-1; D possibly matches TRBD1 or TRBD2 (5 bases each). V dropped 10 bases and J dropped 4 bases, with 14 bases sitting between them. This CDR3 is 13 amino acids long. Per the germline V gene, CDR1 is WNHNN and CDR2 is SYGVQD (reference sequence). This CDR3 is CATQRGAYNEQFF. CDR3 bases: TGCGCCACCCAGAGAGGGGCTTACAATGAGCAGTTCTTC.

The chain combines TRBV18 with TRBJ2-7, with 8 bases that match TRBD2. The assigned J gene may be wrong: the sequence end matches TRBJ2-5 better. Germline values: CDR1 KGHSH, CDR2 LQKENI. The CDR3 totals 13 residues. CDR3 in amino acids: CASSPGLVETQYF. The CDR3 nucleotides are TGTGCCAGCTCACCGGGACTAGTAGAGACCCAGTACTTC.

The gene calls are TRBV11-2 and TRBJ2-3; 9 bases are shared with TRBD2. The CDR3 is made up of 17 amino acids. The germline CDR1 and CDR2 sequences are SGHAT and FQNNGV. V shed 2 bases and J 0 bases; nucleotides not matched to a gene: 6. The CDR3 sequence: CASSLLAGLTSTDTQYF. The CDR3 nucleotides read TGTGCCAGCAGCTTACTAGCGGGGCTTACTAGCACAGATACGCAGTATTTT.

The chain is built from TRBV29-1 and TRBJ1-1; no reliable D call. Trimming took 1 base from V and 7 from J, leaving 10 bases between them. CDR3 size: 12 residues. Germline CDR1 SQVTM, CDR2 ANQGSEA. The CDR3 here is CSVEGNEREAFF. The CDR3 bases are TGCAGCGTTGAAGGCAATGAGCGTGAAGCTTTCTTT.

This clonotype was seen only a few times. The chain links TRBV5-1 to TRBJ2-3; D perhaps matches TRBD2 (6 bases). The germline gives CDR1 SGHRS, CDR2 YFSETQ. The V and J ends lost 6 bases and 0 bases respectively, with 11 bases between them. The CDR3 is 14 amino acids. The DNA of the CDR3 is TGCGCCAGCACCTTAGCGGCCAGCACAGATACGCAGTATTTT. This codes for CASTLAASTDTQYF.

This chain uses TRBV29-1 with TRBJ1-1; tentatively, D is TRBD1 (5 bases). Looked up from germline, CDR1 is SQVTM and CDR2 is ANQGSEA. Trimming stripped 4 bases from V and 5 bases from J, with 11 bases between. The CDR3 sequence is 12 residues long. The DNA of the CDR3 is TGCAGCGTTGCGGCAGGGACTACTGAAGCTTTCTTT. It yields the protein CSVAAGTTEAFF.

This clonotype was detected only a few times. The chain has TRBV2 and TRBJ2-7, with 7 bases aligning to TRBD1. The CDR3 spans 16 residues. J gave up 5 bases and V 5 bases, and 15 bases lay outside the gene matches. Germline V gene lookup returns CDR1 SNHLY and CDR2 FYNNEI. In DNA, the CDR3 is TGTGCCAGCAGTCTGGGACGGACAGGCAACTCGAACGAGCAGTACTTC. Protein product: CASSLGRTGNSNEQYF.

As DNA, the CDR3 is TGCGCCAGCAGCCAGGGAGGGACAGGTGTCTTACCGACAAAACTGTTTTTT. Its protein product is CASSQGGTGVLPTKLFF. The rearrangement links TRBV4-1 to TRBJ1-4, with 8 bases matching TRBD1. Unmatched junction bases numbered 16, after V lost 3 bases and J lost 10 bases. Germline CDR1 and CDR2: MGHRA and YSYEKL. The CDR3 consists of 17 residues.

CDR3 in DNA: TGTGCCAGCAGCCCCGGGACAGGGGGCGAACAGCCCCAGCATTTT. As protein: CASSPGTGGEQPQHF. This chain links TRBV28 with TRBJ1-5; TRBD1 agrees at 12 bases. This CDR3 is built from 15 residues. V was pared by 6 bases and J by 7 bases, with 7 bases of the junction left unmatched. Looked up from germline, CDR1 is MDHEN and CDR2 is SYDVKM.

The rearrangement joins TRBV20-1 to TRBJ2-7; TRBD1 matches 8 bases. The germline V gene has CDR1 DFQATT and CDR2 SNEGSKA (reference sequence). V was clipped by 1 base and J by 4 bases; unmatched bases: 6. This CDR3 spans 14 amino acids. CDR3 sequence (DNA): TGCAGTGCTAGAGGGGGGACAGGACTTTACGAGCAGTACTTC. As protein: CSARGGTGLYEQYF.

There are a few counts of this clonotype. The chain is built from TRBV15 and TRBJ1-2; D possibly corresponds to TRBD1 (5 bases). Trimming pared 4 bases from V and 7 bases from J, leaving 10 bases between. The CDR3 is 12 amino acids. CDR1 is LNHNV and CDR2 is YYDKDF in the germline V gene (reference sequence). The CDR3 sequence: CATSTGTIGYTF. The CDR3 DNA sequence: TGTGCCACCAGCACCGGGACGATTGGCTACACCTTC.

This clonotype appeared a few times. The chain recombines TRBV7-9 with TRBJ2-3, with 9 bases matching TRBD1. Germline CDR1 reads SEHNR; CDR2 reads FQNEAQ (reference sequence). The CDR3 consists of 16 residues. The trim removed 0 bases at V and 14 bases at J, leaving 15 bases unmatched. The chain's CDR3 is CASSLARQGEHRYAYF. DNA for the CDR3: TGTGCCAGCAGCTTAGCAAGACAGGGGGAGCACAGATACGCGTATTTT.

This rearrangement joins TRBV24-1 to TRBJ1-5, with TRBD1 matching over 8 bases. Per the germline V gene, CDR1 is KGHDR and CDR2 is SFDVKD. The CDR3 consists of 16 residues. V lost 4 bases and J lost 3; bases outside the gene matches: 7. CDR3 DNA sequence: TGTGCCACCAGTGACCAAGGGACAGGCCTCAATCAGCCCCAGCATTTT. This gives the protein CATSDQGTGLNQPQHF.

This clonotype is a singleton in its sample. The V and J genes are TRBV6-5 and TRBJ2-3, with D hard to call. V was trimmed by 0 bases and J by 6 bases, leaving 7 bases between them. The CDR3 length is 13 residues. Per the germline V gene, CDR1 is MNHEY and CDR2 is SVGAGI. Written as DNA, the CDR3 is TGTGCCAGCAGTTACTCCCTCGGGGATACGCAGTATTTT. It is translated as CASSYSLGDTQYF.

The chain couples TRBV5-1 to TRBJ2-1, with TRBD2 matching 7 bases. Trimming removed 7 bases from V and 0 bases from J; junction bases left unmatched: 7. The CDR3 length is 15 residues. Germline CDR1 reads SGHRS; CDR2 reads YFSETQ. The CDR3 protein is CASAIAGSSYNEQFF. The CDR3 bases are TGCGCCAGCGCGATAGCGGGCAGCTCCTACAATGAGCAGTTCTTC.

The rearrangement uses TRBV6-5 and TRBJ2-1; TRBD2 might be the D (5 bases). Per the germline V gene, CDR1 is MNHEY and CDR2 is SVGAGI. Trimming cost V 8 bases and J 2 bases, with 10 bases left between them. This CDR3 contains 13 residues. In DNA, the CDR3 is TGTGCCAGCCGGGGATACGCCTACAATGAGCAGTTCTTC. It codes for CASRGYAYNEQFF.

The CDR3: CASSHRGKNSYEQYF. The CDR3 DNA follows: TGTGCCAGCAGCCACAGGGGGAAAAACTCCTACGAGCAGTACTTC. The V and J genes are TRBV3-1 and TRBJ2-7; 7 positions match TRBD1. The V segment lost 3 bases and the J segment 0 bases; nucleotides outside the gene matches: 5. The CDR3 consists of 15 residues. Germline CDR1 and CDR2: LGHDT and YNNKEL (reference sequence).

V gene TRBV18 combines with J gene TRBJ2-4; perhaps TRBD2 as D (6 bases). The DNA end is more similar to TRBJ2-5, so the J call may be wrong. CDR1 is KGHSH, CDR2 LQKENI, per germline. The CDR3 is made up of 14 amino acids. CDR3 coding DNA: TGTGCCAGCTCAGCGGGACTGCCCCCCGAGACCCAGTACTTC. Translated: CASSAGLPPETQYF.

DNA for the CDR3: TGCAGCGACAGTGGACAGGGAGGGACAGATACGCAGTATTTT. Amino acids: CSDSGQGGTDTQYF. This chain joins TRBV20-1 and TRBJ2-3, with D tentatively TRBD1 (8 bases). CDR1 and CDR2 (germline): DFQATT, SNEGSKA (reference sequence). The CDR3 is 14 residues long.

The rearrangement links TRBV6-5 to TRBJ2-3; D uncertain. The CDR3 has 15 amino acids. Germline lookup yields CDR1 MNHEY and CDR2 SVGAGI. Between the trimmed V and J ends, which lost 3 bases and 0 bases, there was a span of 10 bases. CDR3 bases: TGTGCCAGCAGTTATTACGGACGTAGCACAGATACGCAGTATTTT. Amino acids: CASSYYGRSTDTQYF.